These T cell receptor beta chains were read from a single sample in a study of beta chain features in type 1 diabetes. Profiled with immunoSEQ multiplex PCR; TCRdb holds only in-frame clones, not every one. The sample has roughly 300,000 clones, roughly 8% seen once. The sample taken for sequencing was central memory CD4+ T cells from blood. The receptors shown here come from a woman under 30 in good health. Each CDR3 is given with its conserved first and last residue. The order of the fields is CDR3 protein, CDR3 DNA, D gene, clone size, J gene, V gene. The D gene is left open where the match is weak. Not every row has a clone size; where given, it reads once, few, many or a size class.

CASGLAGVTDTQYF,TGTGCCAGCGGCCTAGCGGGAGTAACAGATACGCAGTATTTT,TRBD2,many,TRBJ2-3,TRBV2
CASSVDPDYGYTF,TGTGCCAGCAGCGTAGACCCAGACTATGGCTACACCTTC,-,-,TRBJ1-2,TRBV9
CASSRSGLRADTQYF,TGTGCCAGCAGTAGATCGGGACTGAGGGCAGATACGCAGTATTTT,-,many,TRBJ2-3,TRBV28
CASSLGSRYTGELFF,TGTGCCAGCAGCCTCGGCAGCCGTTACACCGGGGAGCTGTTTTTT,-,few,TRBJ2-2,TRBV14
CASSTRDRDTEAFF,TGTGCCAGCAGTACCCGGGACAGGGATACTGAAGCTTTCTTT,TRBD1,many,TRBJ1-1,TRBV5-4
CASRIRDKRSEAFF,TGTGCCAGCAGGATCCGGGACAAGAGATCTGAAGCTTTCTTT,-,few,TRBJ1-1,TRBV6-4
CASSLGDRYEKLFF,TGCGCCAGCAGCTTGGGGGACAGATATGAAAAACTGTTTTTT,TRBD1,few,TRBJ1-4,TRBV5-1
CSARTDVGQYF,TGCAGTGCCCGGACTGACGTCGGGCAGTACTTC,-,-,TRBJ2-7,TRBV20-1
CASSFDPGNEQFF,TGTGCCAGCAGCTTTGACCCGGGGAATGAGCAGTTCTTC,-,-,TRBJ2-1,TRBV7-3
CASSLTGERKQFF,TGCGCCAGCAGTTTGACAGGTGAGCGTAAGCAGTTCTTC,-,few,TRBJ2-1,TRBV5-1
CASGRDRGGNEQFF,TGCGCCAGCGGCCGGGACAGGGGAGGGAATGAGCAGTTCTTC,TRBD1,-,TRBJ2-1,TRBV5-1
CASSPSPLSGNTIYF,TGTGCCAGCAGCCCCTCACCTCTCTCTGGAAACACCATATATTTT,-,-,TRBJ1-3,TRBV11-2
CASRSRLGQGSYEQYF,TGTGCCAGTAGATCAAGATTAGGACAGGGGTCTTACGAGCAGTACTTC,TRBD1,-,TRBJ2-7,TRBV19
CATSESGSYNEQFF,TGTGCCACCAGCGAGAGCGGCTCCTACAATGAGCAGTTCTTC,-,few,TRBJ2-1,TRBV15
CSVDGTGQETQYF,TGCAGCGTTGACGGGACAGGGCAAGAGACCCAGTACTTC,TRBD1,few,TRBJ2-5,TRBV29-1
CASSVAGLWGGDTDTQYF,TGTGCCAGCAGCGTAGCAGGACTTTGGGGCGGCGACACAGATACGCAGTATTTT,-,few,TRBJ2-3,TRBV9
CASSQAPGTRYSNEQFF,TGCGCCAGCAGCCAAGCCCCGGGGACTAGATACTCCAATGAGCAGTTCTTC,TRBD2,few,TRBJ2-1,TRBV4-1
CASSLFGTGATYEQYF,TGTGCCAGCAGCTTGTTCGGGACAGGAGCAACCTACGAGCAGTACTTC,TRBD1,few,TRBJ2-7,TRBV13
CASSQPRTGATEQFF,TGTGCCAGCAGCCAGCCGCGGACAGGGGCTACTGAGCAGTTCTTC,TRBD1,few,TRBJ2-1,TRBV14
CASSLVQRQETQYF,TGTGCCAGCAGCTTAGTGCAGCGGCAAGAGACCCAGTACTTC,-,few,TRBJ2-5,TRBV11-2
CASSDYTRAYEQYF,TGTGCCAGCAGCGATTACACAAGAGCCTACGAGCAGTACTTC,-,few,TRBJ2-7,TRBV7-6
CASSRGGQGNEKLFF,TGTGCCAGCAGTAGAGGGGGCCAGGGTAATGAAAAACTGTTTTTT,TRBD1,-,TRBJ1-4,TRBV5-6
CAISGRGAGGRVNEQFF,TGTGCCATCAGTGGAAGGGGGGCGGGAGGACGCGTCAATGAGCAGTTCTTC,TRBD2,few,TRBJ2-1,TRBV10-3
CASSLEGGTETQYF,TGCGCCAGCAGCTTGGAGGGGGGTACGGAGACCCAGTACTTC,-,-,TRBJ2-5,TRBV5-1
CASSERPYTQYF,TGTGCCAGCAGTGAACGGCCCTATACGCAGTATTTT,-,-,TRBJ2-3,TRBV2
CASKQDRGRSTDTQYF,TGTGCCAGCAAGCAGGACAGGGGTAGGAGCACAGATACGCAGTATTTT,TRBD1,few,TRBJ2-3,TRBV7-8
CATSRDKNYGYTF,TGTGCCACCAGCAGAGACAAAAACTATGGCTACACCTTC,-,few,TRBJ1-2,TRBV15
CASSLVGVSYNEQFF,TGTGCCAGCAGCTTGGTGGGGGTCTCCTACAATGAGCAGTTCTTC,-,-,TRBJ2-1,TRBV5-4
CASSSEAAGAFF,TGTGCCAGCAGCTCCGAGGCCGCGGGAGCTTTCTTT,-,few,TRBJ1-1,TRBV7-2
CASSDLQGDNEQFF,TGTGCCAGCAGCGATCTACAGGGGGACAATGAGCAGTTCTTC,TRBD1,few,TRBJ2-1,TRBV27
CASSPTGGRTEAFF,TGTGCCAGCAGCCCGACAGGGGGCAGGACTGAAGCTTTCTTT,TRBD1,-,TRBJ1-1,TRBV7-2
CSVVGGGPPDTQYF,TGCAGCGTTGTAGGCGGGGGACCCCCAGATACGCAGTATTTT,TRBD2,-,TRBJ2-3,TRBV29-1
CSAGWDNEQFF,TGCAGCGCCGGGTGGGACAATGAGCAGTTCTTC,-,-,TRBJ2-1,TRBV29-1
CASSLEDRSEAFF,TGTGCCAGCAGCTTAGAAGACAGGTCTGAAGCTTTCTTT,-,many,TRBJ1-1,TRBV7-9
CASSLLAGTANEQFF,TGTGCCAGCAGCCTCTTAGCGGGAACTGCGAATGAGCAGTTCTTC,TRBD2,many,TRBJ2-1,TRBV7-2
CASSLGRVTYNEQFF,TGTGCCAGCAGCTTGGGGAGGGTGACCTACAATGAGCAGTTCTTC,TRBD2,few,TRBJ2-1,TRBV7-9
CASSPSLAGAYEQYF,TGTGCCAGCTCACCATCACTAGCGGGAGCTTACGAGCAGTACTTC,TRBD2,-,TRBJ2-7,TRBV18
CASSSGTGWDTEAFF,TGTGCCAGCAGCTCAGGGACAGGGTGGGACACTGAAGCTTTCTTT,TRBD1,few,TRBJ1-1,TRBV7-9
CASSLGQVVSHEQFF,TGTGCCAGCTCCTTAGGACAGGTAGTTTCCCATGAGCAGTTCTTC,TRBD1,-,TRBJ2-1,TRBV18
CASSQSSTSGVHYEQYF,TGCGCCAGCAGTCAATCGTCAACTAGCGGAGTTCATTACGAGCAGTACTTC,TRBD2,many,TRBJ2-7,TRBV23-1
CASSLAVLGNEQFF,TGTGCCAGCAGCTTAGCGGTATTGGGGAATGAGCAGTTCTTC,-,few,TRBJ2-1,TRBV11-2
CSAFQTPEAFF,TGCAGTGCTTTTCAGACCCCTGAAGCTTTCTTT,-,-,TRBJ1-1,TRBV20-1
CASSADRTVVAEAFF,TGTGCCAGCAGTGCCGACAGGACGGTGGTGGCTGAAGCTTTCTTT,-,few,TRBJ1-1,TRBV25-1
CASSSGPLGRGDNEQFF,TGTGCCAGCAGCTCCGGGCCTCTAGGGCGGGGAGACAATGAGCAGTTCTTC,-,-,TRBJ2-1,TRBV7-8
CASTPGAAETQYF,TGTGCCAGTACCCCAGGGGCCGCAGAGACCCAGTACTTC,-,many,TRBJ2-5,TRBV28
CASSQTASGANVLTF,TGTGCCAGCTCACAGACAGCATCTGGGGCCAACGTCCTGACTTTC,-,few,TRBJ2-6,TRBV18
CASSLGTAEDTQYF,TGTGCCAGCAGCTTAGGGACAGCTGAAGATACGCAGTATTTT,-,-,TRBJ2-3,TRBV11-1
CASSFSNSYEQYF,TGTGCCAGCAGTTTTTCTAATAGCTACGAGCAGTACTTC,-,-,TRBJ2-7,TRBV28
CASSPATLQVNYGYTF,TGTGCCAGCTCACCTGCGACCTTACAGGTTAACTATGGCTACACCTTC,-,-,TRBJ1-2,TRBV18
CASSPSTDTQYF,TGTGCCAGCAGCCCTTCCACAGATACGCAGTATTTT,-,few,TRBJ2-3,TRBV28
CATTIDRGQLNQPQHF,TGTGCCACCACTATAGACAGGGGCCAACTCAATCAGCCCCAGCATTTT,TRBD1,few,TRBJ1-5,TRBV27
CASSQDLTGAGHTQYF,TGCGCCAGCAGCCAAGATTTGACAGGGGCAGGCCATACGCAGTATTTT,TRBD1,many,TRBJ2-3,TRBV4-3
CASSQPGQGNGNTIYF,TGCGCCAGCAGTCAACCGGGACAGGGTAACGGAAACACCATATATTTT,TRBD1,few,TRBJ1-3,TRBV23-1
CASSFRQGGSPLHF,TGTGCCAGCAGTTTCAGACAGGGAGGTTCACCCCTCCACTTT,TRBD1,many,TRBJ1-6,TRBV14